This TCR beta chain comes out of a study of blood T cell repertoires in COVID-19. The assay was immunoSEQ multiplex PCR, and TCRdb's table has in-frame clones only and misses some. The sample has 200,000 or so clones, around 84% seen once. This clone occurred once. The V end was cut by 7 bases, the J end by 2 bases, with 13 bases between. In germline, CDR1 is SGHRS, CDR2 YFSETQ. The CDR3 has 13 residues. The sequencing input was peripheral blood. The chain employs TRBV5-1 and TRBJ2-7; weak D call: TRBD1 (5 bases). The TCR originated in a man aged 35-49 years who had recovered from COVID-19. CDR3 loop: CASGRGGTYEQYF. The CDR3 region has the DNA TGCGCCAGCGGTAGGGGTGGCACCTACGAGCAGTACTTC. Combining the CDR3 with reference TRBV5-1 and TRBJ2-7 gives the whole variable domain KAGVTQTPRYLIKTRGQQVTLSCSPISGHRSVSWYQQTPGQGLQFLFEYFSETQRNKGNFPGRFSGRQFSNSRSEMNVSTLELGDSALYLCASGRGGTYEQYFGPGTRLTVT.